The 27 T cell receptor beta chains below were found in one sample sequenced in a study of shared clonotypes between healthy human individuals. The assay was immunoSEQ multiplex PCR, and TCRdb's table has in-frame clones only and misses some. This sample has some 1.5 million clones, with 98% found just once. Sequenced input: naive CD4+ T cells sorted from blood. Subset given: CD45RA+ positively selected. These receptors originate from a man aged 25-45 years in good health.

As for this clone: Within the sample, other DNA sequences also encode this same CDR3. V and J are TRBV28 and TRBJ1-5, with a tentative D call TRBD1 (5 bases). The germline V gene encodes CDR1 MDHEN and CDR2 SYDVKM. V was pared by 2 bases and J by 2 bases, with 10 bases between. The CDR3 sequence is 15 residues long. This CDR3 reads CASSLTGVGNQPQHF. The CDR3 DNA follows: TGTGCCAGCAGTTTAACGGGGGTGGGCAATCAGCCCCAGCATTTT. The whole variable domain, filled in from reference TRBV28 and TRBJ1-5, reads DVKVTQSSRYLVKRTGEKVFLECVQDMDHENMFWYRQDPGLGLRLIYFSYDVKMKEKGDIPEGYSVSREKKERFSLILESASTNQTSMYLCASSLTGVGNQPQHFGDGTRLSIL.

CDR3 bases: TGTGCCAGCAGCCGGGATCGAATGACAACTAATGAAAAACTGTTTTTT. Its protein is CASSRDRMTTNEKLFF. The genes are TRBV5-4 and TRBJ1-4, with D unclear. Germline CDR1 is SGHNT and CDR2 is YYREEE (reference sequence). Trimming took 4 bases from V and 0 from J, leaving 13 bases between them. The CDR3 is 16 residues long.

This clone was found once. J is TRBJ2-7 and V is TRBV28; 8 bases are a match to TRBD2. V lost 7 bases and J lost 5; bases outside the gene matches: 7. This CDR3 comprises 13 residues. In germline, CDR1 is MDHEN, CDR2 SYDVKM. The CDR3 is CASIGRAWDEQYF. The CDR3 nucleotides are TGTGCCAGCATCGGGAGGGCCTGGGACGAGCAGTACTTC.

The genes are TRBV5-5 and TRBJ2-7; 10 nucleotides agree with TRBD1. CDR3 length equals 15 residues. Germline CDR1 and CDR2: SGHKS and YYEKEE (reference sequence). V gave up 4 bases and J gave up 3 bases; unmatched junction bases: 7. The CDR3: CASSMPGTGDYEQYF. The CDR3 coding sequence is TGTGCCAGCAGCATGCCCGGGACAGGGGACTACGAGCAGTACTTC.

The chain links TRBV28 to TRBJ2-1; the D is unclear. CDR1 and CDR2 (germline): MDHEN, SYDVKM. This CDR3 region has 13 residues. V dropped 1 base and J dropped 10 bases, with 11 bases sitting between them. The CDR3 sequence is CASSLSVRREQFF. CDR3 nucleotides: TGTGCCAGCAGTTTATCTGTGCGACGGGAGCAGTTCTTC.

The chain uses TRBV5-6 and TRBJ1-1; 8 bases line up with TRBD1. Trimming at V came to 4 bases and at J to 6 bases, leaving 5 bases not matched to a gene. There are 13 residues in the CDR3. Germline V lookup: CDR1 SGHDT, CDR2 YYEEEE. DNA of the CDR3: TGTGCCAGCAGCCTCAGACAGGGGTCTGAAGCTTTCTTT. This codes for CASSLRQGSEAFF.

V usage is TRBV5-6 and J usage is TRBJ2-7; 7 bases map to TRBD2. The V segment lost 2 bases and the J segment 2 bases; nucleotides outside the gene matches: 10. The CDR3 totals 16 residues. Germline CDR1 reads SGHDT; CDR2 reads YYEEEE. The CDR3 nucleotides are TGTGCCAGCAGCTTTAGTATCCTAGCGGAAACCTACGAGCAGTACTTC. Translating it yields CASSFSILAETYEQYF.

The chain couples TRBV4-2 to TRBJ2-3, with TRBD1 as a possible D gene (5 bases). Germline assignment: CDR1 LGHNA and CDR2 YNFKEQ. This CDR3 region has 24 residues. Trimming removed 4 bases from V and 3 bases from J, with 41 bases in between. The CDR3 nucleotides read TGTGCCAGCAGCCTACAAGATGCAACAGGCCCAAGACTCCCATCGAGTGTCCCGACAGATACGCAGTATTTT. Protein sequence: CASSLQDATGPRLPSSVPTDTQYF.

The chain is built from TRBV5-4 and TRBJ2-1, with 8 positions matching TRBD1. V shed 4 bases and J 10 bases; nucleotides not matched to a gene: 4. This CDR3 contains 12 residues. In germline, CDR1 is SGHNT, CDR2 YYREEE (reference sequence). CDR3 region: CASSTYRGEQFF. As DNA, the CDR3 is TGTGCCAGCAGCACCTACAGGGGGGAGCAGTTCTTC.

The V and J genes are TRBV23-1 and TRBJ1-3; tentative D call: TRBD1 (6 bases). TRBV23-1 is identified as an open reading frame with a role that is uncertain. The CDR3 sequence is 17 residues long. V was pared by 0 bases and J by 0 bases, with 12 bases between. The CDR3 DNA is TGCGCCAGCAGTCAATCGAGGACAGTGAGCTCTGGAAACACCATATATTTT. It is translated as CASSQSRTVSSGNTIYF.

The chain carries TRBV5-4 and TRBJ2-1; 8 nucleotides line up with TRBD1. The CDR3 is 14 amino acids. CDR1 is SGHNT and CDR2 is YYREEE in the germline V gene (reference sequence). Losses at the gene ends were 1 base for V and 7 bases for J; bases not matched to a gene: 4. The CDR3 coding sequence is TGTGCCAGCAGCTTGACCAGGGGGCAGAATGAGCAGTTCTTC. Protein: CASSLTRGQNEQFF.

The gene calls are TRBV7-6 and TRBJ2-3; D perhaps matches TRBD1 (5 bases). With 5 bases removed from V and 2 bases from J, the gap between germline ends came to 8 bases. The CDR3 loop spans 13 amino acids. Germline V CDR1 and CDR2: SGHVS, FNYEAQ. CDR3 bases: TGTGCCAGCAGCCGACAGCTCACAGATACGCAGTATTTT. As protein: CASSRQLTDTQYF. Filled out from reference TRBV7-6 and TRBJ2-3, the complete variable domain reads GAGVSQSPRYKVTKRGQDVALRCDPISGHVSLYWYRQALGQGPEFLTYFNYEAQQDKSGLPNDRFSAERPEGSISTLTIQRTEQRDSAMYRCASSRQLTDTQYFGPGTRLTVL.

This clone occurred once. The gene calls are TRBV5-1 and TRBJ2-2; 9 bases are shared with TRBD2. The junction had 9 bases not matched to a gene; V was cut back by 3 bases and J by 0 bases. This CDR3 is 18 amino acids long. The germline V gene has CDR1 SGHRS and CDR2 YFSETQ. CDR3 coding DNA: TGCGCCAGCAGCTCCTTAGCGGGAGCGCATCCGAACACCGGGGAGCTGTTTTTT. Its translation is CASSSLAGAHPNTGELFF.

The rearrangement uses TRBV28 and TRBJ2-3; D unresolved. V dropped 3 bases and J dropped 0 bases, with 7 bases sitting between them. CDR3 length equals 14 residues. Germline V gives CDR1 MDHEN, CDR2 SYDVKM. The CDR3, as DNA: TGTGCCAGCAGTTTCCGTTATAGCACAGATACGCAGTATTTT. Translation: CASSFRYSTDTQYF. The full variable domain, its missing parts supplied by reference TRBV28 and TRBJ2-3, is DVKVTQSSRYLVKRTGEKVFLECVQDMDHENMFWYRQDPGLGLRLIYFSYDVKMKEKGDIPEGYSVSREKKERFSLILESASTNQTSMYLCASSFRYSTDTQYFGPGTRLTVL.

This clone was seen only once. The J gene is TRBJ2-3, the V gene TRBV28; the D gene is possibly TRBD2 (5 bases). With 4 bases removed from V and 4 bases from J, the gap between germline ends came to 18 bases. In germline, CDR1 is MDHEN, CDR2 SYDVKM. CDR3 length: 16 residues. The CDR3 nucleotides read TGTGCCAGCAGTTCCTTACTGGGGAGAGGGCCAGATACGCAGTATTTT. Translation gives CASSSLLGRGPDTQYF.

The J gene is TRBJ2-1, the V gene TRBV19, with 7 bases that match TRBD2. CDR3 size: 14 residues. Germline CDR1 LNHDA, CDR2 SQIVND (reference sequence). The ends lost 5 bases at V and 3 bases at J; junction bases unmatched: 4. In nucleotides, the CDR3 is TGTGCCAGTAGTCCGGGGAGGGACTACAATGAGCAGTTCTTC. As protein: CASSPGRDYNEQFF.

In DNA form, the CDR3 reads TGTGCCAGCAGTGCCTTGCAGGGTGCCGGGGAGCTGTTTTTT. Translating it yields CASSALQGAGELFF. The genes are TRBV6-1 and TRBJ2-2; D might be TRBD1 (5 bases). V was pared by 4 bases and J by 6 bases, with 12 bases between. From germline, CDR1 is MNHNS and CDR2 SASEGT. The CDR3 totals 14 residues.

The V call is TRBV2, the J call TRBJ2-7; no firm D call. Germline values: CDR1 SNHLY, CDR2 FYNNEI. The CDR3 consists of 13 residues. V was pared by 3 bases and J by 3 bases, with 9 bases between. In DNA form, the CDR3 reads TGTGCCAGCAGTGAGGTCGGCGACTACGAGCAGTACTTC. Protein product: CASSEVGDYEQYF.

The CDR3 spells CASRFGQGARTEAFF. CDR3 coding DNA: TGTGCCAGCAGGTTCGGACAGGGGGCGCGAACTGAAGCTTTCTTT. The chain uses TRBV6-1 and TRBJ1-1; 11 bases are shared with TRBD1. Germline values: CDR1 MNHNS, CDR2 SASEGT. The CDR3 covers 15 residues. Trimming cost V 6 bases and J 5 bases; bases outside gene matches: 8.

This chain connects TRBV28 to TRBJ1-1, with D maybe TRBD1 (6 bases). Germline CDR1 is MDHEN and CDR2 is SYDVKM. The ends were cut back, 7 bases at V and 3 bases at J, with 24 bases in the middle. This CDR3 has 17 amino acids. CDR3 protein: CASKRRGQSAVDTEAFF. Written as DNA, the CDR3 is TGTGCCAGCAAAAGGAGAGGACAGTCGGCCGTGGACACTGAAGCTTTCTTT.

This chain links TRBV5-5 with TRBJ2-7; 7 bases fit TRBD2. Germline lookup yields CDR1 SGHKS and CDR2 YYEKEE (reference sequence). J was trimmed by 3 bases and V by 0 bases; bases with no gene match: 6. The CDR3 covers 15 residues. This CDR3 reads CASSLGFLADYEQYF. CDR3 nucleotide sequence: TGTGCCAGCAGCTTGGGTTTTCTAGCGGACTACGAGCAGTACTTC.

The V and J genes are TRBV7-2 and TRBJ2-5; either TRBD1 or TRBD2 may fit D (5 bases each). The V gene's germline CDR1 is SGHTA and CDR2 FQGNSA. CDR3 length equals 13 residues. V was cut by 6 bases and J by 4 bases, with 12 bases left in between. In DNA form, the CDR3 reads TGTGCCAGCAGTCTCGGGACGGTAGAGACCCAGTACTTC. Amino acids: CASSLGTVETQYF.

The V call is TRBV2, the J call TRBJ2-1, with 10 bases aligning to TRBD2. Unmatched junction bases numbered 6, after V lost 6 bases and J lost 7 bases. Germline CDR1 SNHLY, CDR2 FYNNEI. The CDR3 length is 14 residues. This CDR3 reads CASRKAGGRNEQFF. The CDR3 nucleotides read TGTGCCAGCAGAAAAGCGGGAGGGAGGAATGAGCAGTTCTTC.

To note about this clone: At one of its ends the junction is not consistent with the germline gene, which may arise from a read error. The V and J genes are TRBV11-2 and TRBJ1-2; D uncertain. This CDR3 spans 12 amino acids. CDR1 is SGHAT and CDR2 is FQNNGV in the germline V gene. This CDR3 reads CASSLDQTARAF. The CDR3 region has the DNA TGTGCCAGCAGCTTAGATCAGACCGCCCGCGCCTTC.

The chain uses TRBV10-3 and TRBJ2-3; 7 bases map to TRBD1. From germline, CDR1 is ENHRY and CDR2 SYGVKD. This CDR3 spans 16 amino acids. V trimming: 5 bases; J trimming: 2 bases; junction bases outside the gene matches: 10. CDR3 in amino acids: CAISKTGQRTTDTQYF. CDR3 DNA: TGTGCCATCAGTAAGACGGGACAGAGAACCACAGATACGCAGTATTTT.

This chain uses TRBV9 with TRBJ2-3; 8 bases are a match to TRBD2. The CDR3 is 16 amino acids. Germline CDR1 and CDR2: SGDLS and YYNGEE. Trimming cost V 6 bases and J 4 bases; bases outside gene matches: 13. The DNA for the CDR3 is TGTGCCAGCAACGCTCACTTAGCGGGACGTGCAGATACGCAGTATTTT. Amino acid sequence: CASNAHLAGRADTQYF.

This clone was detected once. This rearrangement joins TRBV29-1 to TRBJ2-1; TRBD2 matches at 13 bases. Losses at the gene ends were 5 bases for V and 5 bases for J; bases not matched to a gene: 3. Germline V lookup: CDR1 SQVTM, CDR2 ANQGSEA. The CDR3 runs 14 residues. In DNA form, the CDR3 reads TGCAGCGTTTTGGGACTAGCGGGAAACAATGAGCAGTTCTTC. Translating it yields CSVLGLAGNNEQFF.